This TCR beta chain was documented in a study of T cells expressing NK-cell markers. Across the whole study: Seven donors tested HCMV-seropositive and one tested seronegative among the eight sequenced. The study's findings and limits: HCMV specificity of the expanded NKG2C+ T cell clones was not established. CD8+ T cells in roughly six donors included dominant NKG2C+ clonotypes at 1.0-7.0%.

TCRdb reprocessed the 5' RACE reads, with one entry per CDR3 protein and no DNA. Recorded for this sample: some 460,000 distinct CDR3 sequences. A remark on this clonotype: Its antigen is as yet unknown.

Specimen: blood T cells: a sorted CD56 or NKG2C T cell subset, CD4+ or CD8+ T cells, or bulk PBMC T cells (not recorded which). This TCR derives from a woman in her forties or fifties in good health.

This CDR3 reads CASSGTGDPFF. This sequence joins TRBV9 and TRBJ2-1; lacking DNA, the TRBD1 call made by TCRdb goes unchecked. CDR3 length: 11 amino acids. CDR1 and CDR2 from the germline V gene are SGDLS and YYNGEE. The variable domain in full, with the rest retrieved from reference TRBV9 and TRBJ2-1, is DSGVTQTPKHLITATGQRVTLRCSPRSGDLSVYWYQQSLDQGLQFLIQYYNGEERAKGNILERFSAQQFPDLHSELNLSSLELGDSALYFCASSGTGDPFFGPGTRLTVL.